This T cell receptor beta chain came from a study of read filtering for tumor transcriptome and immune sequencing. Study-wide context: Whole-transcriptome libraries were prepared after DNase treatment. General study findings and limits: Single-read clonotypes: roughly four fifths of IR-seq clonotypes (about 3.5% of reads), about 75% of RNA-seq clonotypes (44.6% of reads).

CDR3 size: 14 residues. The V end lost 6 bases, the J end lost 2 bases, and 12 bases lay between the germline ends. Bone marrow was sampled from every patient at the time of active disease. This clonotype was detected many times. The target antigen is unknown. Molecular barcoded adaptors covering alpha/delta and beta/gamma chains were used on 400 ng RNA. Using its own MiXCR run on the reads, TCRdb lists one record per CDR3 protein. The repertoire holds more than 70,000 distinct CDR3 sequences, with under 25% as singletons. V gene TRBV12-3 or TRBV12-4 combines with J gene TRBJ2-3; D gene ambiguous. This sequence originates from a donor aged 40 or over with multiple myeloma. The sample taken for sequencing was a population of CD138-negative cells sorted from bone marrow. The CDR3 region is CASSWISHTDTQYF. The CDR3 DNA reads TGTGCCAGCAGCTGGATCTCACACACAGATACGCAGTATTTT.